This is a list of T cell receptor beta chains from one sample in a study of cytomegalovirus exposure and HLA in healthy donors. TCRdb keeps only in-frame clones here, not all; method: immunoSEQ multiplex PCR. The data hold about 200,000 clones, with around 80% observed a single time. The sequenced sample was PBMCs. These receptors were collected from a woman aged 25 to 39 in good health and CMV-seropositive. Both conserved end residues are part of each CDR3. Each record gives: clone size, V gene, J gene, D gene, CDR3 DNA, CDR3 protein. The D gene is left open where the match is weak. Expanded clones get a size class; other rows say once, few or many, or leave the size out.

NA	TRBV19	TRBJ2-1	NA	TGTGCCAGTAGTCTGACTACCTACAATGAGCAGTTCTTC	CASSLTTYNEQFF
NA	TRBV6-1	TRBJ2-1	NA	TGTGCCAGCAGTGAAGCTAGAACGGGATACAATGAGCAGTTCTTC	CASSEARTGYNEQFF
few	TRBV18	TRBJ1-5	TRBD1	TGTGCCAGCTCACCCTGGACAGGGGACAATCAGCCCCAGCATTTT	CASSPWTGDNQPQHF
NA	TRBV2	TRBJ1-5	NA	TGTGCCACGTCAGACAGTGTGGTCAATCAGCCCCAGCATTTT	CATSDSVVNQPQHF
NA	TRBV30	TRBJ1-1	NA	TGTGCCTGGAGCCGGGACACTGAAGCTTTCTTT	CAWSRDTEAFF
NA	TRBV2	TRBJ2-7	TRBD1	TGTGCCAGCAGCAAAAGGTTCGGACAGGGGGCCTACGAGCAGTACTTC	CASSKRFGQGAYEQYF
NA	TRBV15	TRBJ2-6	NA	TGTGCCACCAGCACCAGTATCTCTGGGGCCAACGTCCTGACTTTC	CATSTSISGANVLTF
once	TRBV7-9	TRBJ2-3	TRBD1	TGTGCCAGCAGCTTAACCCTCGGACAGGAAACAGATACGCAGTATTTT	CASSLTLGQETDTQYF
NA	TRBV9	TRBJ2-5	NA	TGTGCCAGCACCCCCCGAACCGGAGGAGAGACCCAGTACTTC	CASTPRTGGETQYF
NA	TRBV6-1	TRBJ1-1	NA	TGTGCCAGCAGTAAACAGATGAACACTGAAGCTTTCTTT	CASSKQMNTEAFF
NA	TRBV2	TRBJ2-5	NA	TGTGCCAGCAGGTCCTACGGGGAGACCCAGTACTTC	CASRSYGETQYF
NA	TRBV18	TRBJ1-4	TRBD1	TGTGCCAGCTCAACCGGACAGGGGTTACGGGAAAAACTGTTTTTT	CASSTGQGLREKLFF
once	TRBV6-5	TRBJ2-7	NA	TGTGCCAGCAGTAGTGCTAGCGTGACCTACGAGCAGTACTTC	CASSSASVTYEQYF
NA	TRBV29-1	TRBJ2-5	NA	TGCAGCGTTGCATCGGGGGGCGAAGGGGAGACCCAGTACTTC	CSVASGGEGETQYF
few	TRBV2	TRBJ2-7	TRBD1	TGTGCCAGCAGTACAGGGGAAGTAGACGAGCAGTACTTC	CASSTGEVDEQYF
NA	TRBV27	TRBJ2-2	TRBD2	TGTGCCAGCAGTTTCCTATATAGCGGGAGTGAGACCGGGGAGCTGTTTTTT	CASSFLYSGSETGELFF
NA	TRBV10-2	TRBJ2-3	NA	TGCGCCAGCAGTGATTTTAAGGGCAGGGGGGCAGATACGCAGTATTTT	CASSDFKGRGADTQYF
NA	TRBV27	TRBJ1-2	TRBD1	TGTGCCAGCAGTTTTCAGGGGGCCCGTGGCTACACCTTC	CASSFQGARGYTF
NA	TRBV15	TRBJ1-2	NA	TGTGCCACCAGCAGAGCGGACAGCGTGCGGGGCTACACCTTC	CATSRADSVRGYTF
NA	TRBV19	TRBJ1-1	NA	TGTGCCAGTAGTCCCCGCGGGTCGGTAACTGAAGCTTTCTTT	CASSPRGSVTEAFF
NA	TRBV6-5	TRBJ2-1	TRBD2	TGTGCCAGCAGTTGGGCTAGCGGGAACAATGAGCAGTTCTTC	CASSWASGNNEQFF
NA	TRBV29-1	TRBJ1-1	TRBD1	TGCAGCGTCGAAACAGGGGGAGTAGCTTTCTTT	CSVETGGVAFF
NA	TRBV15	TRBJ1-5	NA	TGTGCCACCAGCAGAGATACCATCGACAACCAGCCCCAGCATTTT	CATSRDTIDNQPQHF
few	TRBV19	TRBJ1-2	TRBD1	TGTGCCAGTAGTATGGGACAGCTCTATGGCTACACCTTC	CASSMGQLYGYTF
few	TRBV6-5	TRBJ2-2	NA	TGTGCCAGCAGTCCTACTCCCACCGGGGAGCTGTTTTTT	CASSPTPTGELFF
NA	TRBV27	TRBJ1-1	TRBD1	TGTGCCAGCAGGGGACAGGGAGGTACTGAAGCTTTCTTC	CASRGQGGTEAFF
few	TRBV18	TRBJ1-1	NA	TGTGCCAGCTCCCCGGTAGTGGAGTCTGAAGCTTTCTTT	CASSPVVESEAFF
NA	TRBV19	TRBJ1-2	TRBD1	TGTGCCAGTAGCCTCCAAGCACAGGGGACCTCTAACTATGGCTACACCTTC	CASSLQAQGTSNYGYTF
few	TRBV25-1	TRBJ2-7	NA	TGTGCCAGCAGACATTTCGACTACGAGCAGTACTTC	CASRHFDYEQYF
NA	TRBV2	TRBJ2-1	TRBD1	TGTGCCAGCACCCGGGACAGGGGGCTTGATGAGCAGTTCTTC	CASTRDRGLDEQFF
NA	TRBV2	TRBJ2-7	TRBD2	TGTGCCAGCAGTGAAGCGCTGGGGGGGTACGAGCAGTACTTC	CASSEALGGYEQYF
once	TRBV7-2	TRBJ1-5	NA	TGTGCCAGCAGCTCCAATAGGGGTCTGAGCAATCAGCCCCAGCATTTT	CASSSNRGLSNQPQHF
NA	TRBV5-6	TRBJ2-3	TRBD2	TGTGCCAGCAGCATCGGACTAGCGGGAGGTGGGGATACGCAGTATTTT	CASSIGLAGGGDTQYF
NA	TRBV6-6	TRBJ1-2	TRBD1	TGTGCCAGCAGTCAGACAGGGGGTGTTGGCTACACCTTC	CASSQTGGVGYTF
NA	TRBV29-1	TRBJ2-1	TRBD2	TGCAGCGTTCGGTTAGCGGGAGGGCCTTGGGGTGAGCAGTTCTTC	CSVRLAGGPWGEQFF
once	TRBV7-3	TRBJ2-5	NA	TGTGCCAGCAGTCGATTCCGGGACTCGTATCACCTACCCCAAGAGACCCAGTACTTC	CASSRFRDSYHLPQETQYF
NA	TRBV6-1	TRBJ2-7	NA	TGTGCCAGCAGTGAAGCGCTGAAATGGGCGCAGTACTTC	CASSEALKWAQYF
NA	TRBV18	TRBJ1-2	TRBD1	TGTGCCAGCTCACGAGCACAAGGACAGGGAGACTATGGCTACACCTTC	CASSRAQGQGDYGYTF
NA	TRBV27	TRBJ1-5	NA	TGTGCCAGCAGGTTCGGGGGGATTAGCAATCAGCCCCAGCATTTT	CASRFGGISNQPQHF
NA	TRBV5-1	TRBJ1-1	TRBD1	TGCGCCAGCAGCTTGACAGGGGACCTGAACACTGAAGCTTTCTTT	CASSLTGDLNTEAFF
NA	TRBV29-1	TRBJ2-7	TRBD1	TGCAGCGCCGGACAGGGGAGGTACGAGCAGTACTTC	CSAGQGRYEQYF
NA	TRBV25-1	TRBJ2-7	TRBD1	TGTGCCAGCAGTGAATACGGGACAGGGGGGAAATACGAGCAGTACTTC	CASSEYGTGGKYEQYF
NA	TRBV19	TRBJ2-1	NA	TGTGCCAGTAGTCGGGGTGGGAGGTTCCCACCGTTCTTC	CASSRGGRFPPFF
NA	TRBV25-1	TRBJ1-4	TRBD1	TGTGCCAGCAGTGACCTAGGGACAGGGAAGGAAAAACTGTTTTTT	CASSDLGTGKEKLFF
NA	TRBV28	TRBJ2-7	NA	TGTGCCAGCAGTCCCGAACGCAGGCTACATACCTACGAGCAGTACTTC	CASSPERRLHTYEQYF
NA	TRBV7-2	TRBJ2-3	TRBD2	TGTGCCAGCAGCTCTCGGCGGTCTGGCGGGAGTGCCGATACGCAGTATTTT	CASSSRRSGGSADTQYF
NA	TRBV4-2	TRBJ2-3	NA	TGTGCCAGCAGCCAAGAGGGTCAGGCAGATACGCAGTATTTT	CASSQEGQADTQYF
NA	TRBV5-1	TRBJ2-3	TRBD2	TGCGCCAGCAGCTTAGCGGGAGTGGGCGATACGCAGTATTTT	CASSLAGVGDTQYF
once	TRBV30	TRBJ1-1	NA	TGTGCCTGGGGGACTGACTCGAACACTGAAGCTTTCTTT	CAWGTDSNTEAFF
NA	TRBV28	TRBJ2-5	TRBD2	TGTGCCAGCAGTGTAGCGGGAGTTGGTGGAGAGACCCAGTACTTC	CASSVAGVGGETQYF
NA	TRBV7-9	TRBJ2-1	TRBD1	TGTGCCAGCAGCTTAGCGCAGGGGGCGATCAATGAGCAGTTCTTC	CASSLAQGAINEQFF
few	TRBV6-4	TRBJ2-2	NA	TGTGCCAGCAGCGCAATAGCGGCAAACACCGGGGAGCTGTTTTTT	CASSAIAANTGELFF